Listed here are 3 T cell receptor beta chains from one sample, sequenced in a study of naive and memory T cell subsets. The beta constant-region primer was an equimolar mix of two oligonucleotides covering TRBC1 and TRBC2. The ligated cDNA underwent four PCR rounds using SP2 and nested alpha and beta constant-region primers. TCRdb ran MiXCR on the UMI-ligation and nested PCR reads and lists one entry per CDR3 protein. The sample shows about 120,000 distinct CDR3 sequences, over 30% of them seen only once. Sequencing was performed on central memory CD4+ T cells from blood. Source of these receptors: a human donor in good health.

This clonotype was observed a handful of times. The chain is built from TRBV6-1 and TRBJ1-2; D remains ambiguous. Germline assignment: CDR1 MNHNS and CDR2 SASEGT. The CDR3 is made up of 13 amino acids. V dropped 1 base and J dropped 4 bases, with 7 bases sitting between them. In DNA form, the CDR3 reads TGTGCCAGCAGTGAAGTCAGGAGCTATGGCTACACCTTC. Amino acids: CASSEVRSYGYTF.

DNA for the CDR3: TGTGCCAGCTCCCGAGAGAGGAATGAGCAGTTCTTC. Translation gives CASSRERNEQFF. The chain links TRBV18 to TRBJ2-1, with no clear D. Germline V gene sequence: CDR1 KGHSH, CDR2 LQKENI. The ends were cut back, 6 bases at V and 7 bases at J, with 10 bases in the middle. CDR3 size: 12 residues.

This clonotype was observed a handful of times. The chain carries TRBV5-1 and TRBJ2-7, with 8 bases fitting TRBD1. With V trimmed by 0 bases and J by 1 base, 18 bases remained unmatched. This CDR3 has 20 amino acids. Germline CDR1 SGHRS, CDR2 YFSETQ. The CDR3 nucleotides read TGCGCCAGCAGCTTGGATCTCGTCCCCATAAACAGGGGGTCTTCCTACGAGCAGTACTTC. Amino acid sequence: CASSLDLVPINRGSSYEQYF.